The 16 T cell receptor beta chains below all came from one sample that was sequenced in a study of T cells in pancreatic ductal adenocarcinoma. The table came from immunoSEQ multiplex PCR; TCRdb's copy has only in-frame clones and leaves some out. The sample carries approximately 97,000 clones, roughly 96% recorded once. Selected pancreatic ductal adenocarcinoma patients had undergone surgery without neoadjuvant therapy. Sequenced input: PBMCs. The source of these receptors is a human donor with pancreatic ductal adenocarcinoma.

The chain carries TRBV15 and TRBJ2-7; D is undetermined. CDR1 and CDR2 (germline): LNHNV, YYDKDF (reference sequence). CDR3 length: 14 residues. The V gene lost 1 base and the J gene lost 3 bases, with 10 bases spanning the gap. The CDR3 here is CATSRAYVGYEQYF. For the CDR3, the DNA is TGTGCCACCAGCAGAGCCTACGTCGGCTACGAGCAGTACTTC.

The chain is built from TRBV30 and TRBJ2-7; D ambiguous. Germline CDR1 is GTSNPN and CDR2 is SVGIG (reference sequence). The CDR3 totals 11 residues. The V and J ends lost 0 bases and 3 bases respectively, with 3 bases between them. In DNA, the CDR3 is TGTGCCTGGAGTGTTTACTACGAGCAGTACTTC. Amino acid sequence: CAWSVYYEQYF. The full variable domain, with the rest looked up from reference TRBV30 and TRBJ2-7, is SQTIHQWPATLVQPVGSPLSLECTVEGTSNPNLYWYRQAAGRGLQLLFYSVGIGQISSEVPQNLSASRPQDRQFILSSKKLLLSDSGFYLCAWSVYYEQYFGPGTRLTVT.

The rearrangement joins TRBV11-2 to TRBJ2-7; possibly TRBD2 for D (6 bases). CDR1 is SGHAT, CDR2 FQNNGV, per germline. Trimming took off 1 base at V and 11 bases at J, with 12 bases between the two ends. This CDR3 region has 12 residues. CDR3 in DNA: TGTGCCAGCAGCTTAGCTTTCGGGAGTGAGTACTTC. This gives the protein CASSLAFGSEYF.

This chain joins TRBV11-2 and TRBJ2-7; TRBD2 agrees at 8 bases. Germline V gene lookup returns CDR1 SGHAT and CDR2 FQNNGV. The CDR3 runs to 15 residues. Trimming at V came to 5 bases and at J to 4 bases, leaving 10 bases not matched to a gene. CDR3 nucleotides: TGTGCCAGCAGCCTCCTCCAGACTAGCGCATACGAGCAGTACTTC. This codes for CASSLLQTSAYEQYF.

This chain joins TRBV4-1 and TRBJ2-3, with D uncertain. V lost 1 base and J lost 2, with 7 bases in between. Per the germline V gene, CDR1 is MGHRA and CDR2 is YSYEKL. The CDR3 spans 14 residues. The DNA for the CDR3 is TGCGCCAGCAGCCAAGCTCGAGTCACAGATACGCAGTATTTT. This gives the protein CASSQARVTDTQYF.

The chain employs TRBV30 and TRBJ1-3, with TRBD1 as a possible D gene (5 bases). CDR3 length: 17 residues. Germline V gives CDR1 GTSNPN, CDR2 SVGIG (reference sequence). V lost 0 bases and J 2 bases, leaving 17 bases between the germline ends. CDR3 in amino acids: CAWSVRDSRPTGNTIYF. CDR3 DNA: TGTGCCTGGAGTGTCCGGGACTCACGCCCAACTGGAAACACCATATATTTT.

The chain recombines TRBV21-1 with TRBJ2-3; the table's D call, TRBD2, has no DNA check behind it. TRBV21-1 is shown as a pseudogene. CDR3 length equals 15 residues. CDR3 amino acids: CASNRGRELGDTQYF. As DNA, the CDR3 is TGTGCCAGCAATCGAGGGCGGGAGTTAGGAGATACGCAGTATTTT.

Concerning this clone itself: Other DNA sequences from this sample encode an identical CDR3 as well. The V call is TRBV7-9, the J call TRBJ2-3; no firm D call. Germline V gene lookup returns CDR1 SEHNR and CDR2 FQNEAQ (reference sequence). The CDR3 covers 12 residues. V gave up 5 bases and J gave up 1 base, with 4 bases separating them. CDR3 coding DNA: TGTGCCAGCAGCCCTGGCACAGATACGCAGTATTTT. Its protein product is CASSPGTDTQYF.

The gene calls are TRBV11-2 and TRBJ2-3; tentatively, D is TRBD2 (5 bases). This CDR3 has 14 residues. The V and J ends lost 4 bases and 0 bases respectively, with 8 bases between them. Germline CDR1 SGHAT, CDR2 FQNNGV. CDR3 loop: CASSWTGSTDTQYF. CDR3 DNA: TGTGCCAGCAGCTGGACGGGAAGCACAGATACGCAGTATTTT.

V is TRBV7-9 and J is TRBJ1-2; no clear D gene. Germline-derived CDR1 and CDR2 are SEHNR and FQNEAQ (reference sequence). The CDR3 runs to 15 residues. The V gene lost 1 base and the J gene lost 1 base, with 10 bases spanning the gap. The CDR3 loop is CASSLEQYNNYGYTF. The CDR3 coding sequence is TGTGCCAGCAGCTTAGAACAGTACAATAACTATGGCTACACCTTC.

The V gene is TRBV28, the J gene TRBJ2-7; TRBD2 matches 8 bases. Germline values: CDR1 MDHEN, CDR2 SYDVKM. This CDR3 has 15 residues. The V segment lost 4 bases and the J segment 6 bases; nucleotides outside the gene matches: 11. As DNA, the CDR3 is TGTGCCAGCAGTTCCCGTCAGCGGGAGTTGAGCGAGCAGTACTTC. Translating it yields CASSSRQRELSEQYF.

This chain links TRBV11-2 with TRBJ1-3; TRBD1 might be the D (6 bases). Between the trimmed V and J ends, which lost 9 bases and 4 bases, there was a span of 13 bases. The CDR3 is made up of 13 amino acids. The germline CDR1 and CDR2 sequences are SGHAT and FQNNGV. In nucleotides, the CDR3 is TGTGCCAGAAGACAGGCGACCGGAAACACCATATATTTT. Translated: CARRQATGNTIYF.

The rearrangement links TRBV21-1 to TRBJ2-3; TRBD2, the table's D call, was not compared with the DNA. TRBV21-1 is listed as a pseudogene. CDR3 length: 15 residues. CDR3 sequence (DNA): TGTGCCAGCAGCAAAGAGGTGGGAGGGACAGATACGCAGTATTTT. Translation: CASSKEVGGTDTQYF.

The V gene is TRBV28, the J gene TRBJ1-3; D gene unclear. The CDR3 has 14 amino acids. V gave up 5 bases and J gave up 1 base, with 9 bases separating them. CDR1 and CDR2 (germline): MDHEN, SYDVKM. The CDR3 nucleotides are TGTGCCAGCAGTCCCTCGAGGTCTGGAAACACCATATATTTT. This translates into CASSPSRSGNTIYF.

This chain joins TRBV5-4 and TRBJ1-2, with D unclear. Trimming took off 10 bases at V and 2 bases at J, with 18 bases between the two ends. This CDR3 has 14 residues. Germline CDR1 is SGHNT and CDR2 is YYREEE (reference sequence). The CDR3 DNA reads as TGTGCCCGAAACTGGAGGCAGTACAACTATGGCTACACCTTC. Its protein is CARNWRQYNYGYTF.

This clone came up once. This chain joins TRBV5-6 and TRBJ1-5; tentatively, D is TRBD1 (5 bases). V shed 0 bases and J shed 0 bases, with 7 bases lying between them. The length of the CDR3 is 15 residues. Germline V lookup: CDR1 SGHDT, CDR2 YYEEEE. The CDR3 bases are TGTGCCAGCAGCTTGGGGGGCTATAGCAATCAGCCCCAGCATTTT. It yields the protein CASSLGGYSNQPQHF.